This entry concerns a single TCR beta chain. In germline, CDR1 is SNHLY, CDR2 FYNNEI. J gave up 6 bases and V 11 bases, and 8 bases lay outside the gene matches. The CDR3 runs 12 residues. This specimen comes from a study of blood T cell repertoires in COVID-19. Study at large: The United States, Italy and Spain supplied acute and convalescent COVID-19 samples. T cells, B-cell-depleted T cells, or PBMCs supplied cDNA or gDNA.

How the authors handled the data: The authors estimated nucleated cell counts from reference gene primer amplification. The method was immunoSEQ multiplex PCR; TCRdb's version includes in-frame clones alone and lacks a portion of them. V, J and clone size reflect that table, while D and trimming were determined from the DNA. The data hold some 53,000 clones, with about 91% observed a single time. The specimen was peripheral blood. The sequence derives from a man aged 55 to 70 with active COVID-19. V usage is TRBV2 and J usage is TRBJ1-2; 8 nucleotides agree with TRBD1. CDR3 sequence: CAGQSGGDGYTF. CDR3 nucleotide sequence: TGTGCCGGGCAGTCAGGGGGCGATGGCTACACCTTC.